A single sample is the source of the 22 T cell receptor beta chains below, sequenced in a study of technical replicates of blood from a handful of donors. TCRdb's table, derived via immunoSEQ multiplex PCR, lists solely in-frame clones and lacks some. The sample lists some 89,000 clones, approximately 94% occurring once. The specimen was T cells isolated from PBMCs. The source of these receptors is a human donor in good health.

A single count supports this clone. V and J are TRBV4-1 and TRBJ2-7; 14 nucleotides match TRBD2. With V trimmed by 4 bases and J by 3 bases, 5 bases remained unmatched. This CDR3 contains 16 residues. CDR1 is MGHRA, CDR2 YSYEKL, per germline. CDR3 in DNA: TGCGCCAGCAGCCCGGGACTAGCGGGAGCCCACTACGAGCAGTACTTC. As protein: CASSPGLAGAHYEQYF.

V usage is TRBV2 and J usage is TRBJ2-7, with 8 nucleotides matching TRBD1. The length of the CDR3 is 13 residues. Trimming removed 5 bases from V and 3 bases from J; junction bases left unmatched: 3. Germline V gives CDR1 SNHLY, CDR2 FYNNEI. CDR3 DNA sequence: TGTGCCAGCAGTCAGGGGGCTGACTACGAGCAGTACTTC. Its protein product is CASSQGADYEQYF.

The V gene is TRBV6-1, the J gene TRBJ2-5, with TRBD2 identical over 11 bases. Germline V gives CDR1 MNHNS, CDR2 SASEGT. V lost 3 bases and J lost 6; bases outside the gene matches: 6. The CDR3 length is 15 residues. The CDR3 reads CASSDLAGGGKTQYF. Here the CDR3 DNA reads TGTGCCAGCAGTGACTTAGCGGGGGGGGGAAAGACCCAGTACTTC.

The J gene is TRBJ1-2, the V gene TRBV9, with 8 bases matching TRBD1. CDR1 SGDLS and CDR2 YYNGEE come from the germline V gene. V trimming: 0 bases; J trimming: 4 bases; junction bases outside the gene matches: 5. This CDR3 spans 15 amino acids. The CDR3: CASSVGAGGLYGYTF. CDR3 bases: TGTGCCAGCAGCGTAGGGGCAGGGGGCCTCTATGGCTACACCTTC.

V gene TRBV7-2 combines with J gene TRBJ2-7, with unresolved D. The CDR3 has 14 amino acids. Germline V CDR1 and CDR2: SGHTA, FQGNSA. The V and J ends lost 3 bases and 0 bases respectively, with 9 bases between them. The CDR3 loop reads CASSFLRSSYEQYF. CDR3 bases: TGTGCCAGCAGCTTCTTACGTAGCTCCTACGAGCAGTACTTC.

This clone has only one observation. The gene calls are TRBV7-9 and TRBJ1-1; tentatively, D is TRBD1 (6 bases). Germline values: CDR1 SEHNR, CDR2 FQNEAQ (reference sequence). This CDR3 contains 14 residues. Trimming cost V 2 bases and J 2 bases, with 9 bases left between them. Here the CDR3 reads CASSLQGPNTEAFF. The CDR3 nucleotides are TGTGCCAGCAGCTTACAGGGGCCCAACACTGAAGCTTTCTTT.

The chain links TRBV28 to TRBJ2-2; perhaps TRBD1 as D (5 bases). This CDR3 contains 15 residues. The V end lost 2 bases, the J end lost 5 bases, and 12 bases lay between the germline ends. The germline CDR1 and CDR2 sequences are MDHEN and SYDVKM. CDR3 protein: CASSLASRTTGELFF. The CDR3, as DNA: TGTGCCAGCAGTTTAGCCTCCCGGACAACCGGGGAGCTGTTTTTT.

This chain connects TRBV9 to TRBJ2-5; tentatively, D is TRBD2 (6 bases). Germline CDR1 and CDR2: SGDLS and YYNGEE. The V end lost 0 bases, the J end lost 3 bases, and 12 bases lay between the germline ends. CDR3 length: 15 residues. CDR3 region: CASSVGSGLEETQYF. Written as DNA, the CDR3 is TGTGCCAGCAGCGTAGGTAGCGGCCTTGAAGAGACCCAGTACTTC.

The gene calls are TRBV6-5 and TRBJ1-2; no clear D. CDR3 length equals 12 residues. V gave up 4 bases and J gave up 8 bases, with 11 bases separating them. Germline V lookup: CDR1 MNHEY, CDR2 SVGAGI. The CDR3 reads CASSSEGYGYTF. The CDR3 DNA reads TGTGCCAGCAGTTCCGAGGGTTACGGCTACACCTTC.

The V and J genes are TRBV19 and TRBJ2-5; 9 nucleotides line up with TRBD2. Germline V gene lookup returns CDR1 LNHDA and CDR2 SQIVND (reference sequence). CDR3 length: 15 amino acids. V trimming: 3 bases; J trimming: 4 bases; junction bases outside the gene matches: 6. Here the CDR3 reads CASSIGGSGRETQYF. CDR3 in DNA: TGTGCCAGTAGTATCGGCGGTAGCGGGAGAGAGACCCAGTACTTC.

The CDR3 loop reads CASSLIGTVISGNTIYF. The CDR3 DNA reads TGTGCCAGCAGCTTGATCGGGACAGTGATCTCTGGAAACACCATATATTTT. The J gene is TRBJ1-3, the V gene TRBV5-5, with 7 bases that match TRBD1. The CDR3 totals 17 residues. The V segment lost 1 base and the J segment 0 bases; nucleotides outside the gene matches: 7. Germline V lookup: CDR1 SGHKS, CDR2 YYEKEE (reference sequence).

This CDR3 reads CAISTGTGGPDTQYF. CDR3 coding DNA: TGTGCCATTTCGACCGGGACAGGGGGCCCAGATACGCAGTATTTT. V gene TRBV10-3 combines with J gene TRBJ2-3, with 12 bases lining up with TRBD1. The CDR3 contains 15 residues. Germline V gene sequence: CDR1 ENHRY, CDR2 SYGVKD. V lost 9 bases and J lost 4; bases outside the gene matches: 8.

The chain combines TRBV11-2 with TRBJ2-2, with TRBD2 matching 7 bases. This CDR3 has 14 residues. Germline assignment: CDR1 SGHAT and CDR2 FQNNGV. J was trimmed by 7 bases and V by 2 bases; bases with no gene match: 4. The CDR3 is CASSLLAGGGELFF. CDR3 coding DNA: TGTGCCAGCAGCTTATTAGCGGGCGGCGGGGAGCTGTTTTTT. Together with reference TRBV11-2 and TRBJ2-2, the CDR3 gives the full variable domain: EAGVAQSPRYKIIEKRQSVAFWCNPISGHATLYWYQQILGQGPKLLIQFQNNGVVDDSQLPKDRFSAERLKGVDSTLKIQPAKLEDSAVYLCASSLLAGGGELFFGEGSRLTVL.

The chain employs TRBV6-1 and TRBJ2-3, with a weak D call TRBD2 (6 bases). The CDR3 totals 13 residues. V was cut by 2 bases and J by 6 bases, with 9 bases left in between. The V gene's germline CDR1 is MNHNS and CDR2 SASEGT. In DNA, the CDR3 is TGTGCCAGCAGTGAAACTAGCTTGGATACGCAGTATTTT. Protein: CASSETSLDTQYF.

The chain joins TRBV2 to TRBJ2-1, with 8 bases fitting TRBD2. The CDR3 is 14 amino acids. J gave up 7 bases and V 4 bases, and 6 bases lay outside the gene matches. The germline V gene encodes CDR1 SNHLY and CDR2 FYNNEI. CDR3 DNA: TGTGCCAGCAGTGGAAGCGGGGGAGGTAATGAGCAGTTCTTC. It encodes CASSGSGGGNEQFF.

The chain uses TRBV19 and TRBJ2-1; possibly TRBD2 for D (6 bases). Deletions cut 1 base from V and 0 bases from J, with 16 bases between. CDR3 length: 18 residues. Germline V lookup: CDR1 LNHDA, CDR2 SQIVND (reference sequence). The CDR3 nucleotides are TGTGCCAGTAGTATAGCCGCGACAGCGGGCCCCTCCTACAATGAGCAGTTCTTC. Its protein is CASSIAATAGPSYNEQFF.

CDR3 coding DNA: TGTGCCAGCAGCTTTGGAGGGGACAGGGAGCAGTACTTC. This sequence encodes CASSFGGDREQYF. The chain is built from TRBV5-4 and TRBJ2-7; 8 nucleotides align to TRBD1. Germline V gene data show CDR1 as SGHNT and CDR2 as YYREEE (reference sequence). This CDR3 comprises 13 residues. V shed 2 bases and J 7 bases; nucleotides not matched to a gene: 5.

The chain recombines TRBV27 with TRBJ2-2; D uncertain. V was trimmed by 5 bases and J by 8 bases, leaving 9 bases between them. There are 12 residues in the CDR3. CDR1 and CDR2 (germline): MNHEY, SMNVEV (reference sequence). The CDR3 nucleotides are TGTGCCAGCAGTATAAAGCCTGGGGAGCTGTTTTTT. Translated: CASSIKPGELFF.

CDR3 DNA: TGTGCCAGTAGTATCCGAACTAGCGGCGTCTACTACGAGCAGTACTTC. Protein sequence: CASSIRTSGVYYEQYF. J is TRBJ2-7 and V is TRBV19; 8 bases fit TRBD2. The CDR3 contains 16 residues. Looked up from germline, CDR1 is LNHDA and CDR2 is SQIVND (reference sequence). Germline trimming cut 3 bases from V and 3 bases from J; bases unmatched to any gene: 10.

This chain uses TRBV30 with TRBJ2-3, with 8 bases lining up with TRBD2. V dropped 4 bases and J dropped 4; count of bases not matched to a gene: 10. CDR1 and CDR2 (germline): GTSNPN, SVGIG (reference sequence). CDR3 length: 15 residues. DNA of the CDR3: TGTGCCTGGACCGTCAGCGGGAGTCATGCAGATACGCAGTATTTT. It codes for CAWTVSGSHADTQYF.

This chain uses TRBV19 with TRBJ1-5; TRBD1 aligns across 8 bases. With V trimmed by 5 bases and J by 5 bases, 8 bases remained unmatched. The CDR3 extends over 15 amino acids. Germline CDR1 LNHDA, CDR2 SQIVND (reference sequence). CDR3 loop: CASSQGQGPHQPQHF. CDR3 DNA: TGTGCCAGTAGTCAAGGACAGGGCCCTCATCAGCCCCAGCATTTT.

The chain is built from TRBV7-8 and TRBJ2-1; 9 bases match TRBD1. The ends lost 4 bases at V and 7 bases at J; junction bases unmatched: 8. This CDR3 has 15 residues. Looked up from germline, CDR1 is SGHVS and CDR2 is FQNEAQ. CDR3 sequence: CASSSGQGWGNEQFF. For the CDR3, the DNA is TGTGCCAGCAGCTCGGGACAGGGCTGGGGAAATGAGCAGTTCTTC.